The rows below give T cell receptor beta chains drawn from one sample of a study of identical twins. In TCRdb, the 5' RACE reads were re-called with MiXCR into one record per CDR3 protein. Altogether approximately 690,000 distinct CDR3 sequences are present, 5.5% to 6.5% being singletons, with the ten largest covering roughly 1.6%. Sequenced sample: naive T cells sorted from blood. These receptors all come from a man younger than 35 in good health. Each CDR3 is given with its conserved first and last residue. A D gene is named only where the DNA matches it firmly. Part of the rows lack a size; the others show once, few, many or a class for expanded clones.

-,TRBV14,TRBJ1-6,-,CASSPTTDRFYNSPLHF,TGTGCCAGCAGCCCTACAACCGACAGATTCTATAATTCACCCCTCCACTTT
TRBD1,TRBV5-6,TRBJ2-5,few,CASSADRGGETQYF,TGTGCCAGCAGCGCGGACAGGGGGGGAGAGACCCAGTACTTC
-,TRBV7-2,TRBJ2-2,-,CASSPDGGRITGELFF,TGTGCCAGCAGTCCAGATGGGGGGCGCATCACCGGGGAGCTGTTTTTT
-,TRBV12-3/TRBV12-4,TRBJ2-7,few,CASSLGDTSSYEQYF,TGTGCCAGCAGTTTAGGAGACACGAGCTCCTACGAGCAGTACTTC
TRBD2,TRBV28,TRBJ2-1,-,CASTQLTSGRANEQFF,TGTGCCAGCACGCAACTCACTAGCGGGAGGGCGAATGAGCAGTTCTTC
-,TRBV4-1,TRBJ2-3,-,CASSQDGSHLYF,TGCGCCAGCAGCCAAGATGGCAGTCATCTGTATTTT
TRBD1,TRBV12-3/TRBV12-4,TRBJ1-2,many,CASSPRQGAGHYGYTF,TGTGCCAGCAGTCCCCGACAGGGGGCAGGGCACTATGGCTACACCTTC
-,TRBV10-3,TRBJ2-2,many,CAIRDTGELFF,TGTGCCATCAGGGACACCGGGGAGCTGTTTTTT
TRBD1,TRBV28,TRBJ2-2,-,CASAKDRVNTGELFF,TGTGCCAGCGCCAAAGACAGGGTTAACACCGGGGAGCTGTTTTTT
TRBD2,TRBV20-1,TRBJ2-1,-,CSASPLTSGSFNEQFF,TGCAGTGCTAGTCCCCTCACTAGCGGGAGTTTCAATGAGCAGTTCTTC
-,TRBV27,TRBJ2-7,many,CASSPLGGISVSYEQYF,TGTGCCAGCAGTCCCCTGGGAGGCATCTCAGTCTCCTACGAGCAGTACTTC
-,TRBV5-1,TRBJ1-1,many,CASSSEGGYTEAFF,TGCGCCAGCAGCTCCGAAGGGGGGTACACTGAAGCTTTCTTT
TRBD2,TRBV6-5,TRBJ2-7,-,CASSTRLAGGSYEQYF,TGTGCCAGCAGTACTCGACTAGCGGGAGGCTCCTACGAGCAGTACTTC
-,TRBV12-3/TRBV12-4,TRBJ1-5,many,CASTISPYNQPQHF,TGTGCCAGCACCATCTCCCCGTATAATCAGCCCCAGCATTTT
TRBD2,TRBV19,TRBJ2-1,-,CASSLSTGAGGEQFF,TGTGCCAGTAGCCTATCCACTGGGGCGGGAGGAGAGCAGTTCTTC
-,TRBV29-1,TRBJ2-6,few,CSVAPAHSSGANVLTF,TGCAGCGTTGCACCGGCACATAGCTCTGGGGCCAACGTCCTGACTTTC
TRBD1,TRBV11-2,TRBJ2-5,many,CASSEADRGRETQYF,TGTGCCAGCAGCGAAGCCGACAGGGGGCGAGAGACCCAGTACTTC
-,TRBV29-1,TRBJ1-1,many,CSVEWGLNTEAFF,TGCAGCGTTGAATGGGGGCTGAACACTGAAGCTTTCTTT
TRBD1,TRBV20-1,TRBJ1-2,many,CSAPDRVYGYTF,TGCAGTGCTCCCGACAGGGTCTATGGCTACACCTTC
-,TRBV21-1,TRBJ2-1,few,CASSKVAYGLALGNEQFF,TGTGCCAGCAGCAAAGTTGCTTACGGACTAGCGTTGGGCAATGAGCAGTTCTTC
-,TRBV20-1,TRBJ2-1,many,CSARDPGRRSYNEQFF,TGCAGTGCTAGAGATCCCGGGCGGAGGTCCTACAATGAGCAGTTCTTC
-,TRBV10-3,TRBJ1-2,many,CAISEDLANYGYTF,TGTGCCATCAGTGAAGACCTTGCTAACTATGGCTACACCTTC
-,TRBV5-1,TRBJ2-2,few,CASSFGKNTGELFF,TGCGCCAGCAGCTTCGGGAAGAACACCGGGGAGCTGTTTTTT
TRBD2,TRBV11-2,TRBJ2-1,few,CASSLIQPGLAVSSYNEQFF,TGTGCCAGCAGCTTAATCCAACCGGGACTAGCGGTTAGCTCCTACAATGAGCAGTTCTTC
TRBD1,TRBV28,TRBJ1-5,few,CASSSTGGLGNQPQHF,TGTGCCAGCAGTTCTACAGGGGGTTTGGGCAATCAGCCCCAGCATTTT
TRBD2,TRBV5-6,TRBJ2-7,-,CASSPTSGSNEQYF,TGTGCCAGCAGCCCGACTAGCGGGAGTAACGAGCAGTACTTC
-,TRBV9,TRBJ2-2,many,CASSPGTDANTGELFF,TGTGCCAGCAGCCCCGGGACGGACGCGAACACCGGGGAGCTGTTTTTT
TRBD2,TRBV28,TRBJ2-7,many,CASSSTAGVAETYEQYF,TGTGCCAGCAGTTCGACAGCGGGGGTAGCTGAGACCTACGAGCAGTACTTC
-,TRBV19,TRBJ1-1,-,CASSFAGPTEAFF,TGTGCCAGTAGTTTTGCCGGGCCGACTGAAGCTTTCTTT
TRBD1,TRBV20-1,TRBJ1-1,-,CSAIEMGGQGLTEAFF,TGCAGTGCAATAGAGATGGGGGGACAGGGGCTAACTGAAGCTTTCTTT
TRBD2,TRBV11-3,TRBJ2-7,-,CASSLDGGSFEQYF,TGTGCCAGCAGCTTAGATGGCGGGAGCTTTGAGCAGTACTTC